This T cell receptor (beta chain) originates from a study of T cell changes during pregnancy in multiple sclerosis. This clone was observed a single time. Profiled with immunoSEQ multiplex PCR; TCRdb holds only in-frame clones, not every one. The top ten clones hold approximately 1.5% of a sample with 60,000 to 65,000 clones, 92% of them seen once. Sequencing was performed on peripheral blood, taken in the second trimester of pregnancy. The origin of this receptor is a female donor with multiple sclerosis, enrolled in a pregnancy study.

The CDR3 sequence is CASSLRIAGMDEQFF. The CDR3 DNA is TGTGCCAGCAGTTTACGAATAGCGGGAATGGATGAGCAGTTCTTC. V and J are TRBV27 and TRBJ2-1; 8 bases align to TRBD2. CDR1 MNHEY and CDR2 SMNVEV come from the germline V gene (reference sequence). V lost 2 bases and J lost 8; bases outside the gene matches: 8. There are 15 residues in the CDR3.